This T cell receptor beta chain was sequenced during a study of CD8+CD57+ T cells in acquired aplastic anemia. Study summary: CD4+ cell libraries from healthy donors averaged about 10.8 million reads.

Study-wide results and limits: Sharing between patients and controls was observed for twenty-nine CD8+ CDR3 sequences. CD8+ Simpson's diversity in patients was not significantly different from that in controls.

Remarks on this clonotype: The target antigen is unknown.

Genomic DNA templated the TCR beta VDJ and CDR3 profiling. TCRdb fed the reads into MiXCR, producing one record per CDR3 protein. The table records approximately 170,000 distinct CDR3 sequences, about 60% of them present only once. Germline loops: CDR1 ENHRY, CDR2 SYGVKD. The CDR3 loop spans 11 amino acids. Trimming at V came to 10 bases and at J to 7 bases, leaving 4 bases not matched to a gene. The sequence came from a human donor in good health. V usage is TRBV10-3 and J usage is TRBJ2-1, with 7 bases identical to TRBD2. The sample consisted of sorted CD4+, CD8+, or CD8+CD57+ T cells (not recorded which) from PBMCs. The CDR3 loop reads CATLSGNEQFF. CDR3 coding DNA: TGTGCCACCCTTAGCGGGAATGAGCAGTTCTTC.